This T cell receptor beta chain is drawn from a study of T cells in Graves' hyperthyroidism and ophthalmopathy. This CDR3 is built from 14 residues. Germline V CDR1 and CDR2: MNHNS, SASEGT. J was trimmed by 7 bases and V by 11 bases; bases with no gene match: 12. The TCR beta CDR3 regions underwent amplification using RNA transcripts as the source. The HTBI primer set drove a first-round RT-PCR of the TCR CDR3. One entry per CDR3 protein, called by TCRdb with MiXCR from the multiplex PCR reads. The data contain a few hundred thousand distinct CDR3 sequences, about 20% of them seen just once; the ten biggest clones take up around 62%.

The origin of this receptor is a man aged 25-45 years with Graves' ophthalmopathy. The rearrangement links TRBV6-1 to TRBJ2-1, with TRBD1 matching over 9 bases. The sequenced sample was blood. The CDR3 DNA follows: TGTGCCGGCAACAACAGGGGGCTGGGTAATGAGCAGTTCTTC. Translation gives CAGNNRGLGNEQFF.